This T cell receptor beta chain originates from a study of blood T cell repertoires in COVID-19. Study in general: Sites across the United States, Italy and Spain contributed samples from acute and convalescent COVID-19. From T cells, B-cell-depleted T cells, or PBMCs came the material, which was cDNA or gDNA.

Original analysis: Quantification of nucleated cells was approximated via reference gene primer amplification. This table comes from immunoSEQ multiplex PCR, and its TCRdb copy is limited to in-frame clones, with some not included. The D gene and trimming were derived from the DNA, and the V and J assignments and clone size from that table. The table shows 250,000 or so clones, with around 86% occurring only once. The J segment lost 2 bases and the V segment lost 6 bases, leaving 2 bases of the junction unmatched. Germline-derived CDR1 and CDR2 are LNHDA and SQIVND (reference sequence). CDR3 length: 13 amino acids.

This receptor was identified in a woman aged 25 to 45 with active or convalescent COVID-19. The source material was peripheral blood. The rearrangement joins TRBV19 to TRBJ2-7, with TRBD2 matching 9 bases. The CDR3 protein is CASSSGGTYEQYF. Here the CDR3 DNA reads TGTGCCAGTAGCAGCGGGGGGACCTACGAGCAGTACTTC.